These T cell receptor beta chains were read from a single sample in a study of blood T cell repertoires in COVID-19. Here immunoSEQ multiplex PCR was the method, and the copy in TCRdb shows in-frame clones only, minus some. The table includes tens of thousands of clones, about 78% detected once. The sequencing input was peripheral blood. These receptors were taken from a woman aged 80 or over with acute or convalescent COVID-19. Each CDR3 is given without its conserved first and last residue.

v_call,j_call,cdr3_aa
TRBV27,TRBJ2-7,ASSFVGDGYEQY
TRBV3-1/TRBV3-2,TRBJ2-1,ASSPGAYNEQF
TRBV29-1,TRBJ1-2,SVEPDSFGYT
TRBV10-3,TRBJ2-7,AIGTSGPNEQY
TRBV2,TRBJ1-1,ASRGPGKTEAF
TRBV12-3/TRBV12-4,TRBJ1-2,ASSRDTNYGYT
TRBV30,TRBJ1-1,AWTNLMGGAIDTEAF
TRBV2,TRBJ2-1,ASLADRNNEQF
TRBV6-4,TRBJ2-2,ASSADNTGELF
TRBV2,TRBJ1-1,ASSPDRVKNTEAF
TRBV14,TRBJ2-3,ASSARQGRGINTQY
TRBV12-5,TRBJ1-2,ASGPTVKDGYT
TRBV6-5,TRBJ2-1,ASSPIGSGDEQF
TRBV6-1,TRBJ2-4,ASSEWAGVAKNIQY
TRBV18,TRBJ2-1,ASSPNRRNEQF
TRBV7-2,TRBJ2-1,ASSPDRGGYNEQF
TRBV28,TRBJ1-4,AIRPGGGEKLF
TRBV29-1,TRBJ1-1,SVRQGMNTEAF
TRBV5-5,TRBJ2-5,ASSPDRFETQY
TRBV7-9,TRBJ1-6,ASSLAGGNPGNSPLH
TRBV6-2/TRBV6-3,TRBJ2-4,ASSSGLAGGVAKNIQY
TRBV6-4,TRBJ2-2,ASSSAGGGGELF
TRBV5-1,TRBJ1-6,ASSLRDSFGNSPLH
TRBV19,TRBJ2-3,ATPPLPGEMADTQY
TRBV5-6,TRBJ2-3,ASSLAGRAPINTDTQY
TRBV18,TRBJ2-7,ASSPSGNPSYEQY
TRBV30,TRBJ1-2,AWDGGLGGYT
TRBV7-2,TRBJ2-5,ASRQRSRGEETQY
TRBV9,TRBJ1-4,ASSVGTGWSEKLF
TRBV6-6,TRBJ2-5,ASRRGGGETQY
TRBV28,TRBJ1-2,ASSADRGANYGYT
TRBV11-1,TRBJ2-7,ASSLEGTSGYEQY
TRBV28,TRBJ2-5,ASSPPGLQETQY
TRBV4-1,TRBJ2-7,ASSQEGRGVEQY
TRBV2,TRBJ1-3,ASKDSYSGNTIY
TRBV2,TRBJ2-3,ASRLSGRTTDTQY
TRBV11-2,TRBJ2-7,ASSLGRGRVQEQY
TRBV3-1/TRBV3-2,TRBJ2-1,ASSHRAFGGGGGEQF
TRBV5-5,TRBJ1-2,ASSLGPNNYGYT
TRBV30,TRBJ1-1,AWGDRVRTEAF
TRBV4-2,TRBJ2-1,ASSQNFGETYYNEQF
TRBV5-1,TRBJ2-1,ASSPSGRASSYNEQF
TRBV28,TRBJ2-7,ASSPPATYEQY
TRBV2,TRBJ1-2,ASSQTGGKSYGYT
TRBV5-4,TRBJ2-7,ASSSRGGGYEQY
TRBV27,TRBJ1-1,ASSLQTPAWTEAF
TRBV19,TRBJ1-1,ASTEDRELASEAF
TRBV7-3,TRBJ2-3,ASSSGLAQSTDTQY
TRBV28,TRBJ2-5,ASSLGTSGKETQY
TRBV6-6,TRBJ2-7,ASSSRSGSSSYEQY
TRBV25-1,TRBJ1-6,ASSAHRENSPLH
TRBV24-1,TRBJ2-5,ATSASPSGSQY